The next 5 T cell receptor beta chains were all read from a single sample in a study of blood T cell repertoires in COVID-19. This table comes from immunoSEQ multiplex PCR, and its TCRdb copy is limited to in-frame clones, with some not included. The sample consists of nearly 200,000 clones, over 75% of them appearing once. The sequenced material came from peripheral blood. The receptors were sampled from a woman between 40 and 50 years old who had recovered from COVID-19.

This clone was observed a single time. Different DNA sequences within this sample yield the same CDR3. The rearrangement uses TRBV5-1 and TRBJ2-7; 8 bases line up with TRBD1. CDR3 length: 15 residues. With V trimmed by 0 bases and J by 0 bases, 2 bases remained unmatched. Germline CDR1 reads SGHRS; CDR2 reads YFSETQ. CDR3 DNA: TGCGCCAGCAGCTTGGGAACAGGGGGCTCCTACGAGCAGTACTTC. This encodes CASSLGTGGSYEQYF.

The genes are TRBV9 and TRBJ2-3; 9 nucleotides line up with TRBD2. This CDR3 is 18 amino acids long. Germline V gene data show CDR1 as SGDLS and CDR2 as YYNGEE. After removal of 3 bases from V and 1 base from J, the junction contained 12 bases not matched to a gene. DNA for the CDR3: TGTGCCAGCAGCGGAGGCGGGTGGGCTAGCGGGGGCACAGATACGCAGTATTTT. The encoded protein is CASSGGGWASGGTDTQYF.

The chain links TRBV16 to TRBJ1-1; D call uncertain. V was shortened by 4 bases and J by 4 bases, with 16 bases between the two germline ends. The CDR3 runs 15 residues. Germline V gene lookup returns CDR1 KGHSY and CDR2 FQNENV. The CDR3 coding sequence is TGTGCCAGCAGCCCAAGGAACCGAGGGAGCACTGAAGCTTTCTTT. Its translation: CASSPRNRGSTEAFF.

This sequence joins TRBV3-1 (or the pseudogene TRBV3-2) and TRBJ2-1, with 11 bases identical to TRBD2. This CDR3 has 15 amino acids. Per the germline V gene, CDR1 is LGHDT and CDR2 is YNNKEL (reference sequence). V lost 2 bases and J lost 5; bases outside the gene matches: 2. CDR3 sequence reads: CASSQLAGGNNEQFF. In DNA form, the CDR3 reads TGTGCCAGCAGCCAACTAGCGGGAGGCAACAATGAGCAGTTCTTC.

The V gene is TRBV3-1 (or the pseudogene TRBV3-2), the J gene TRBJ1-5; no clear D. CDR3 length: 14 residues. V was cut by 4 bases and J by 5 bases, with 12 bases left in between. The germline V gene has CDR1 LGHDT and CDR2 YNNKEL (reference sequence). The CDR3 protein is CASSPYLGDQPQHF. CDR3 nucleotide sequence: TGTGCCAGCAGCCCCTACTTAGGAGATCAGCCCCAGCATTTT.